There are a few counts of the clone carrying this T cell receptor (beta chain). This sample stems from a study of response to subunit inactivated influenza vaccine. Looked up from germline, CDR1 is LGHNA and CDR2 is YSLEER. Germline trimming cut 0 bases from V and 5 bases from J; bases unmatched to any gene: 10. The length of the CDR3 is 17 residues. TCRdb re-called the RT-PCR reads through MiXCR, storing one row per CDR3 protein. The sample holds under 200,000 distinct CDR3 sequences, less than 15% seen once. These data were likewise used in another study, on T cells expressing NK-cell markers. As reported in that work: Making the TCR beta cDNA relied on 5'RACE template switching with UMIs. In a handful of donors, dominant CD3+CD56+NKG2C+ clones formed roughly 1.0-7.0% of CD8+ cells. Once again these clonotypes came out on top in the CD3+CD56-NKG2C+ fraction of several donors. Nothing established the HCMV specificity of expanded NKG2C+ T cell clones.

This TCR was recovered from a man aged 50 to 60 who received an inactivated influenza vaccine. This sample comprised CD8+ T cells sorted from PBMCs, obtained 11 to 12 days after vaccination. V and J are TRBV4-3 and TRBJ2-7; 10 bases map to TRBD2. In DNA, the CDR3 is TGCGCCAGCAGCCAAGATCTGGCTAGCGGGAGTATCGACGAGCAGTACTTC. It codes for CASSQDLASGSIDEQYF.